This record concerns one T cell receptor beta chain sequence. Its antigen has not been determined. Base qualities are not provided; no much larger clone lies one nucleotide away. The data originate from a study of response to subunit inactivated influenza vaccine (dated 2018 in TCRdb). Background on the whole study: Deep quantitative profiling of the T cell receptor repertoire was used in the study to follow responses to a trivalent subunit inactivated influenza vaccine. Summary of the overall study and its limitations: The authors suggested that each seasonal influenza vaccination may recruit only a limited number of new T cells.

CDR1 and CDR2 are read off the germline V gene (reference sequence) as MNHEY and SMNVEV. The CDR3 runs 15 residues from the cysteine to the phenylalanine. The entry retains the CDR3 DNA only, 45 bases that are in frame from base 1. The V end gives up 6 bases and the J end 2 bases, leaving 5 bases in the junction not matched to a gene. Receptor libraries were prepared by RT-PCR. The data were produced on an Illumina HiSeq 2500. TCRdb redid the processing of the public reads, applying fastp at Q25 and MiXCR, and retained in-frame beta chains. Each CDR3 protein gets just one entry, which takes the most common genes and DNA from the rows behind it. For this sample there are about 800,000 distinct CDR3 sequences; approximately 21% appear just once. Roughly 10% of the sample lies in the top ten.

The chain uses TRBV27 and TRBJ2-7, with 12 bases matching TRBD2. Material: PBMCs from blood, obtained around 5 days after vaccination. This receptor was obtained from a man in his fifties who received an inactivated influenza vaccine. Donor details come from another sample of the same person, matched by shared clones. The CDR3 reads CASRRLAGATYEQYF. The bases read TGTGCCAGCAGAAGACTAGCGGGGGCCACCTACGAGCAGTACTTC.